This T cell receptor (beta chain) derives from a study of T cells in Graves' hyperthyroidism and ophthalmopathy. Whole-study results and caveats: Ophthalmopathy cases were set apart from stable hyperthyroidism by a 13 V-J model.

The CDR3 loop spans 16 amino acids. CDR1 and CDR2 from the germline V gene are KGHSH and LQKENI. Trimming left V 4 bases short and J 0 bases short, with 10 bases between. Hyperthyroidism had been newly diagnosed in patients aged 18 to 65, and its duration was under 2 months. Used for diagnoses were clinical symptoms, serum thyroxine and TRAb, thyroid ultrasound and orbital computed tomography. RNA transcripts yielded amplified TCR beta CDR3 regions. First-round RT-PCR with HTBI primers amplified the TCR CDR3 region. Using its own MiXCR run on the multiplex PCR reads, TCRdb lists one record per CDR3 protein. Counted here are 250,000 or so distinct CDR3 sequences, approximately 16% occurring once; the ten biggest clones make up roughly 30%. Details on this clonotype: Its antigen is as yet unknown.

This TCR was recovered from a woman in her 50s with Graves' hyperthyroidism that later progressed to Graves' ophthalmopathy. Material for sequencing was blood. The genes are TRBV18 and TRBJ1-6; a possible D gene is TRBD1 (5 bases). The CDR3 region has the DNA TGTGCCAGCTCACTCCCAGGGAGCTCCTATAATTCACCCCTCCACTTT. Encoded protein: CASSLPGSSYNSPLHF.